The 16 T cell receptor beta chains below all came from one sample that was sequenced in a study of CXCR3-negative and CXCR3-positive naive CD8 T cells. Notes on the study in general: Naive cells with CXCR3 showed TRB CDR3s that were more hydrophobic than those in CXCR3-negative naive cells.

Researchers prepared the TRB cDNA libraries using 5' RACE with UMI labels. TCRdb reanalyzed the 5' RACE reads and collapses them to one entry per CDR3 protein, without DNA. The ten top clones account for around 0.58%, within a sample of over 70,000 distinct CDR3 sequences. No antigens are known for them. The sample consisted of naive CXCR3+ CD8+ T cells from blood. The subset was: CD45RO-CCR7+CD27+CD95- naive CD8+ T cells expressing CXCR3 (TNR3+). These receptors were obtained from a human donor in good health. Some clones in this sample may be carry-over from other donors' samples.

CDR3 amino acids: CAWSSLGGAMETQYF. The chain has TRBV30 and TRBJ2-5; TCRdb calls TRBD1, which cannot be checked without DNA. CDR3 length equals 15 residues. Germline V lookup: CDR1 GTSNPN, CDR2 SVGIG (reference sequence).

The V and J genes are TRBV28 and TRBJ2-7. Germline CDR1 is MDHEN and CDR2 is SYDVKM. CDR3 length: 13 residues. CDR3 in amino acids: CASKVSRHREQYF.

The chain recombines TRBV29-1 with TRBJ1-2; TCRdb returns TRBD1, unconfirmable since there is no DNA. The CDR3 contains 12 residues. Germline loops: CDR1 SQVTM, CDR2 ANQGSEA. CDR3 amino acids: CSVERQDYGYTF. The full variable domain, in which reference TRBV29-1 and TRBJ1-2 provide the parts outside the CDR3, is SAVISQKPSRDICQRGTSLTIQCQVDSQVTMMFWYRQQPGQSLTLIATANQGSEATYESGFVIDKFPISRPNLTFSTLTVSNMSPEDSSIYLCSVERQDYGYTFGSGTRLTVV.

The rearrangement uses TRBV29-1 and TRBJ2-1; as DNA is missing, the TRBD1 call by TCRdb cannot be tested. Looked up from germline, CDR1 is SQVTM and CDR2 is ANQGSEA. This CDR3 has 13 residues. CDR3 residues: CSVESRGDYEQFF.

The chain employs TRBV14 and TRBJ2-2; TCRdb picks TRBD1, but there is no DNA to check that call. The CDR3 spans 17 residues. Per the germline V gene, CDR1 is SGHDN and CDR2 is FVKESK. CDR3: CASSQEGGGGVSGELFF.

The V and J genes are TRBV28 and TRBJ2-5; no DNA is available, so the TRBD1 call from TCRdb remains unchecked. Germline lookup yields CDR1 MDHEN and CDR2 SYDVKM. The CDR3 spans 15 residues. The CDR3 spells CASSLWTEPQETQYF.

V gene TRBV7-9 combines with J gene TRBJ2-1; the D call from TCRdb, TRBD1, cannot be confirmed without DNA. The CDR3 consists of 17 residues. Germline-derived CDR1 and CDR2 are SEHNR and FQNEAQ (reference sequence). Here the CDR3 reads CASSLATGTGGGNEQFF.

The J gene is TRBJ1-4, the V gene TRBV6-6; there is no DNA to check the TCRdb D call of TRBD1. The CDR3 covers 16 residues. Germline-derived CDR1 and CDR2 are MNHNY and SVGAGI (reference sequence). CDR3 region: CASSYSSGDANEKLFF.

The rearrangement links TRBV20-1 to TRBJ2-3; absent DNA, TCRdb's TRBD2 call cannot be checked. The CDR3 spans 17 residues. CDR1 and CDR2 from the germline V gene are DFQATT and SNEGSKA (reference sequence). Here the CDR3 reads CSARVDGRDFTTDTQYF.

The chain employs TRBV10-3 and TRBJ1-3; without DNA, the TCRdb call of TRBD1 cannot be checked. There are 18 residues in the CDR3. Germline V gene lookup returns CDR1 ENHRY and CDR2 SYGVKD. The CDR3 sequence: CAVSPLGQEYSSGNTIYF.

The chain joins TRBV5-1 to TRBJ2-2. Germline-derived CDR1 and CDR2 are SGHRS and YFSETQ. This CDR3 has 11 amino acids. CDR3 sequence reads: CASSYTGELFF.

CDR3 protein: CASSLALASGTYEQYF. The rearrangement links TRBV5-1 to TRBJ2-7; TCRdb proposes TRBD2, but this gene call is untestable without DNA. Germline lookup yields CDR1 SGHRS and CDR2 YFSETQ. The CDR3 runs 16 residues.

This chain joins TRBV28 and TRBJ2-7; without DNA, the TCRdb call of TRBD2 cannot be checked. Germline loops: CDR1 MDHEN, CDR2 SYDVKM. The CDR3 contains 14 residues. The chain's CDR3 is CASSLLASGPLKYF.

V usage is TRBV7-9 and J usage is TRBJ2-7; TCRdb's D gene call, TRBD1, goes unchecked for lack of DNA. Germline CDR1 reads SEHNR; CDR2 reads FQNEAQ (reference sequence). The CDR3 runs to 16 residues. CDR3 region: CASSPSGGEVSYEQYF.

The rearrangement links TRBV28 to TRBJ2-7; TCRdb's D call of TRBD1 is untestable without DNA. The germline V gene encodes CDR1 MDHEN and CDR2 SYDVKM. This CDR3 spans 14 amino acids. The CDR3 loop reads CASRTGGRSYEQYF.

The genes are TRBV10-3 and TRBJ2-7; TCRdb selects TRBD1, and the lack of DNA leaves this call unchecked. Per the germline V gene, CDR1 is ENHRY and CDR2 is SYGVKD. This CDR3 spans 13 amino acids. This CDR3 reads CAISPDIAYEQYF.